Listed below are T cell receptor beta chains from one sample, sequenced in a study of immune evolution from preneoplasia to lung adenocarcinoma. Here immunoSEQ multiplex PCR was the method, and the copy in TCRdb shows in-frame clones only, minus some. The sample has 37,000 or so clones, roughly 74% seen once; the top ten hold 6% to 7%. Sequencing was done on a sample of FFPE invasive lung adenocarcinoma tissue. The receptors were sampled from a person in their 60s with lung adenocarcinoma. Both conserved end residues are part of each CDR3. D genes are given only for firm matches. Some rows have no size entry. The others give once, few or many, or a class for an expanded clone.

TRBJ2-7 TRBV9 - TRBD1 TGTGCCAGCAGCACTACAGGGGGCAGGTTCGACGAGCAGTACTTC CASSTTGGRFDEQYF
TRBJ1-4 TRBV5-1 - - TGCGCCAGCAGCTCGCTGGGAGGAGGGGATGGAAAACTGTTTTTT CASSSLGGGDGKLFF
TRBJ1-1 TRBV7-9 few TRBD1 TGTGCCAGCAGTCAAAACCGGGACAGAGTAGAAGCTTTCTTT CASSQNRDRVEAFF
TRBJ2-5 TRBV28 - - TGTGCCAGCAGCTCTCTTGGGACCCCTCAAGAGACCCAGTACTTC CASSSLGTPQETQYF
TRBJ2-3 TRBV11-2 few - TGTGCCAGCAGCTTGGGGGATACGCAGTATTTT CASSLGDTQYF
TRBJ2-3 TRBV6-1 few TRBD1 TGTGCCAGCAGAGCAGGACAGGCGGAGACTAATACGCAGTATTTT CASRAGQAETNTQYF
TRBJ2-7 TRBV5-6 - TRBD1 TGTGCCAGCAGCCTGGTAGCGGGACAGGGGAACTACGAGCAGTACTTC CASSLVAGQGNYEQYF
TRBJ2-1 TRBV1 - - TGCACCAGCAGCCAAGATGCTAGCGGGAGGGCAGGGGATGAGCAGTTCTTC CTSSQDASGRAGDEQFF
TRBJ1-1 TRBV7-3 few - TGTGCCAGCAGCCATGTGGACGGCACTGAAGCTTTCTTT CASSHVDGTEAFF
TRBJ1-2 TRBV28 few TRBD1 TGTGCCAGCACGCCCCCGGGACAGGCTCGTGGCTACACCTTC CASTPPGQARGYTF
TRBJ2-7 TRBV4-1 - TRBD1 TGCGCCAGCAGCCAGCTGGAGGGACAGGGATCCGAGCAGTACTTC CASSQLEGQGSEQYF
TRBJ2-4 TRBV21-1 - - TGTGCCAGCAGCAGGAAGGGGCTAGCCAAAAACATTCAGTACTTC CASSRKGLAKNIQYF
TRBJ1-2 TRBV10-2 once TRBD1 TGCGCCAGCAGCGGGACAGGGGACTATGGCTACACCTTC CASSGTGDYGYTF
TRBJ2-1 TRBV5-4 - TRBD2 TGTGCCAGCAGCTTAAGGCTAGCGGACTACAATGAGCAGTTCTTC CASSLRLADYNEQFF
TRBJ2-3 TRBV6-1 - - TGTGCCAGCAGGCTCCGGGCCCTCACAGATACGCAGTATTTT CASRLRALTDTQYF
TRBJ2-7 TRBV30 - - TGTGCCTGGAGTGCACTCCTGGGGGGCGCATTCCACGAGCAGTACTTC CAWSALLGGAFHEQYF
TRBJ1-4 TRBV10-1 - - TGCGCCAGCAGGGAAGGGGGTAGGGAAAAACTGTTTTTT CASREGGREKLFF
TRBJ2-2 TRBV5-1 - - TGCGCCAGCAGCTTAGAGGGAGTCCGGGAGCTGTTTTTT CASSLEGVRELFF
TRBJ1-5 TRBV27 - - TGTGCCAGCAGTTTCTTAGCCCCCGGTGTACCCCAGCATTTT CASSFLAPGVPQHF
TRBJ2-7 TRBV5-4 - - TGTGCCAGCAGCTTGGGAGGACAGAATAATTACGAGCAGTACTTC CASSLGGQNNYEQYF
TRBJ2-1 TRBV7-2 - - TGTGCCAGCAGCTTAGGAGGAACTGGCGGCAATGAGCAGTTCTTC CASSLGGTGGNEQFF
TRBJ2-5 TRBV5-4 - TRBD2 TGTGCCAGCAGCATCCAACTAGCGGGAGAGGAGACCCAGTACTTC CASSIQLAGEETQYF
TRBJ1-5 TRBV28 - TRBD1 TGTGCCAGCAGGGGGACAGGGGGCAAAGGTCAGCCCCAGCATTTT CASRGTGGKGQPQHF